Listed here are 21 T cell receptor beta chains from one sample, sequenced in a study of blood T cell repertoires in COVID-19. The repertoire was sequenced with immunoSEQ multiplex PCR; TCRdb's copy has only in-frame clones and lacks some. The sample carries about 200,000 clones, about 88% recorded once. Material for sequencing was peripheral blood. The receptors shown here come from a man aged 40-49 years with acute or convalescent COVID-19.

This clone occurred a few times. V and J are TRBV25-1 and TRBJ2-5, with TRBD2 matching over 7 bases. The CDR3 sequence is 14 residues long. Looked up from germline, CDR1 is MGHDK and CDR2 is SYGVNS. V trimming: 4 bases; J trimming: 1 base; junction bases outside the gene matches: 3. Here the CDR3 DNA reads TGTGCCAGCAGTGTAACGGGGGGCCAAGAGACCCAGTACTTC. Translated, it gives CASSVTGGQETQYF.

The chain is built from TRBV6-6 and TRBJ2-7; D might be TRBD1 (5 bases). The CDR3 runs to 14 residues. Germline assignment: CDR1 MNHNY and CDR2 SVGAGI (reference sequence). Trimming cost V 2 bases and J 2 bases, with 10 bases left between them. The DNA of the CDR3 is TGTGCCAGCAGTTACCTAGGCAGGGCCTACGAGCAGTACTTC. Translated: CASSYLGRAYEQYF.

This clone was observed a single time. The chain carries TRBV19 and TRBJ1-1; weak D call: TRBD1 (6 bases). CDR1 is LNHDA and CDR2 is SQIVND in the germline V gene (reference sequence). The V end lost 7 bases, the J end lost 1 base, and 13 bases lay between the germline ends. The CDR3 is 14 amino acids. DNA of the CDR3: TGTGCCAGTACTCCGACAGGCTCGAACACTGAAGCTTTCTTT. Translating it yields CASTPTGSNTEAFF.

The CDR3 loop is CASSSRVDSYNEQFF. For the CDR3, the DNA is TGTGCCAGCAGCTCTCGGGTCGACTCCTACAATGAGCAGTTCTTC. This chain connects TRBV11-3 to TRBJ2-1; D unresolved. V was clipped by 4 bases and J by 0 bases, with 10 bases between them. CDR3 length: 15 residues. Germline CDR1 is SGHNT and CDR2 is YENEEA.

The V call is TRBV5-4, the J call TRBJ2-7, with D maybe TRBD1 (5 bases). In germline, CDR1 is SGHNT, CDR2 YYREEE (reference sequence). V lost 5 bases to trimming and J lost 2 bases, with 11 bases between them. The CDR3 sequence is 13 residues long. The CDR3 DNA is TGTGCCAGCAGTCTCCAGGGCCCCTACGAGCAGTACTTC. Translation gives CASSLQGPYEQYF.

V gene TRBV7-2 combines with J gene TRBJ2-3; the match to TRBD2 covers 7 bases. This CDR3 is 16 amino acids long. Germline V gives CDR1 SGHTA, CDR2 FQGNSA. J was trimmed by 1 base and V by 1 base; bases with no gene match: 5. For the CDR3, the DNA is TGTGCCAGCAGCTTAGGGGCAGCGGGGCGCACAGATACGCAGTATTTT. Its translation is CASSLGAAGRTDTQYF.

J is TRBJ1-5 and V is TRBV19, with a weak D call TRBD1 (6 bases). The germline V gene encodes CDR1 LNHDA and CDR2 SQIVND (reference sequence). The V end was cut by 4 bases, the J end by 6 bases, with 13 bases between. This CDR3 region has 14 residues. The CDR3: CASSTTGMGQPQHF. The CDR3 DNA reads TGTGCCAGTAGTACAACAGGGATGGGTCAGCCCCAGCATTTT.

This clone showed up just once. The chain links TRBV11-2 to TRBJ2-2; D gene ambiguous. Germline-derived CDR1 and CDR2 are SGHAT and FQNNGV. This CDR3 spans 16 amino acids. The ends were cut back, 0 bases at V and 2 bases at J, with 10 bases in the middle. The CDR3, as DNA: TGTGCCAGCAGCTTAGAACTTCCCGCCAACACCGGGGAGCTGTTTTTT. It yields the protein CASSLELPANTGELFF.

The chain links TRBV4-2 to TRBJ1-5, with 10 bases that match TRBD1. The CDR3 totals 16 residues. CDR1 and CDR2 from the germline V gene are LGHNA and YNFKEQ. J was trimmed by 5 bases and V by 0 bases; bases with no gene match: 4. As DNA, the CDR3 is TGTGCCAGCAGCCAAGAGGCGGGACAGGGGTATCAGCCCCAGCATTTT. This sequence encodes CASSQEAGQGYQPQHF.

The V and J genes are TRBV7-2 and TRBJ2-5; the D gene is possibly TRBD2 (6 bases). Trimming pared 6 bases from V and 0 bases from J, leaving 20 bases between. Germline CDR1 SGHTA, CDR2 FQGNSA. The CDR3 is 17 amino acids. As DNA, the CDR3 is TGTGCCAGCAGTACTATACCCCCGGGACTCGACCAAGAGACCCAGTACTTC. It encodes CASSTIPPGLDQETQYF.

The chain links TRBV6-1 to TRBJ2-1, with D perhaps TRBD1 (6 bases). CDR1 is MNHNS and CDR2 is SASEGT in the germline V gene. V was clipped by 2 bases and J by 6 bases, with 14 bases between them. This CDR3 has 15 residues. The CDR3 DNA reads TGTGCCAGCAGTGAACTGGCAGGGGTGGGCAATGAGCAGTTCTTC. Translated: CASSELAGVGNEQFF.

The chain combines TRBV5-1 with TRBJ1-6; the match to TRBD1 covers 8 bases. The V gene end was trimmed by 3 bases and the J gene end by 7 bases; junction bases not matched to a gene: 3. Per germline, CDR1 SGHRS and CDR2 YFSETQ. This CDR3 comprises 14 residues. CDR3 amino acids: CASSWTGRNSPLHF. In nucleotides, the CDR3 is TGCGCCAGCAGCTGGACAGGGAGAAATTCACCCCTCCACTTT.

The chain recombines TRBV2 with TRBJ1-6; no reliable D call. Germline CDR1 is SNHLY and CDR2 is FYNNEI. The germline V and J ends were trimmed by 0 bases and 8 bases, with 11 bases remaining between them. This CDR3 spans 15 amino acids. The CDR3 nucleotides are TGTGCCAGCAGTGAAGCCAGGCCCCCTGATTCACCCCTCCACTTT. It specifies CASSEARPPDSPLHF.

This chain uses TRBV3-1 (or the pseudogene TRBV3-2) with TRBJ1-4; the D is unclear. This CDR3 has 12 residues. The germline CDR1 and CDR2 sequences are LGHDT and YNNKEL (reference sequence). Trimming took 4 bases from V and 5 from J, leaving 5 bases between them. CDR3 amino acids: CASSLLNEKLFF. The CDR3 nucleotides read TGTGCCAGCAGCCTTCTAAATGAAAAACTGTTTTTT.

In its sample, this clone was seen once. The chain is built from TRBV4-2 and TRBJ2-7, with a tentative D call TRBD2 (5 bases). Per germline, CDR1 LGHNA and CDR2 YNFKEQ. Trimming stripped 3 bases from V and 5 bases from J, with 11 bases between. The CDR3 has 13 amino acids. CDR3 sequence reads: CASSHHQRNEQYF. CDR3 sequence (DNA): TGTGCCAGCAGCCACCACCAGCGGAACGAGCAGTACTTC.

The chain uses TRBV29-1 and TRBJ2-1, with TRBD2 matching over 14 bases. The CDR3 sequence is 15 residues long. V lost 2 bases and J lost 7; bases outside the gene matches: 4. Germline V CDR1 and CDR2: SQVTM, ANQGSEA. CDR3 region: CSVERLAGGVNEQFF. In nucleotides, the CDR3 is TGCAGCGTTGAAAGACTAGCGGGAGGGGTGAATGAGCAGTTCTTC.

The gene calls are TRBV4-3 and TRBJ2-7; tentative D call: TRBD1 (5 bases). Trimming removed 0 bases at V and 5 bases at J, with 20 bases between. Germline values: CDR1 LGHNA, CDR2 YSLEER. The CDR3 has 17 amino acids. The CDR3 DNA reads TGCGCCAGCAGCCAAGATTGGGCCGGGCAGGGTCCCAACGAGCAGTACTTC. Translated, it gives CASSQDWAGQGPNEQYF.

The chain couples TRBV18 to TRBJ1-1; 8 bases map to TRBD1. With 2 bases clipped from V and 4 bases from J, the junction kept 9 bases outside the gene matches. Germline values: CDR1 KGHSH, CDR2 LQKENI. The CDR3 contains 16 residues. The CDR3 sequence is CASSPTIETGGTEAFF. CDR3 DNA sequence: TGTGCCAGCTCACCAACTATCGAAACAGGGGGCACTGAAGCTTTCTTT.

This chain joins TRBV27 and TRBJ2-1, with a tentative D call TRBD2 (6 bases). Germline CDR1 and CDR2: MNHEY and SMNVEV (reference sequence). The CDR3 covers 14 residues. V lost 7 bases and J lost 9, with 19 bases in between. The CDR3 bases are TGTGCCAGCAATACAGCGGGCCAGTTGAGTGAGCAGTTCTTC. This codes for CASNTAGQLSEQFF.

This chain connects TRBV7-2 to TRBJ2-1; 9 nucleotides match TRBD2. V trimming: 5 bases; J trimming: 5 bases; junction bases outside the gene matches: 7. The CDR3 spans 15 residues. Per germline, CDR1 SGHTA and CDR2 FQGNSA. The CDR3 DNA sequence: TGTGCCAGCAGCCCGGAGGGACTAGCAAACAATGAGCAGTTCTTC. Its protein product is CASSPEGLANNEQFF.

This clone occurred a few times. The chain is built from TRBV27 and TRBJ1-2, with a weak D call TRBD1 (5 bases). Looked up from germline, CDR1 is MNHEY and CDR2 is SMNVEV (reference sequence). CDR3 size: 15 residues. The V gene lost 3 bases and the J gene lost 4 bases, with 15 bases spanning the gap. CDR3 in amino acids: CASSFIGSGGYGYTF. The CDR3 nucleotides are TGTGCCAGCAGTTTTATCGGATCCGGGGGCTATGGCTACACCTTC.